The text below deals with one TCR beta chain. Antigen: not known. The data are from a study of neurological immune-mediated disorders. Overall study findings and caveats: One related-CDR3 cluster, found by phylogenetic grouping, held repertoires of 18 of 34 multiple sclerosis patients and is a possible signature.

Synthesis of cDNA was performed by 5'RACE using 10-nucleotide random UMIs. MiXCR was run by TCRdb on the 5' RACE reads, yielding one entry per CDR3 protein. This sample carries some 46,000 distinct CDR3 sequences, 4.5% of them seen once, and the ten largest clones take roughly 5.6%. CDR3 length: 17 residues. Looked up from germline, CDR1 is DFQATT and CDR2 is SNEGSKA (reference sequence). V was clipped by 0 bases and J by 1 base, with 13 bases between them. This clonotype was sampled from a woman aged 60-75 years with multiple sclerosis. Sequencing input: PBMCs. The rearrangement joins TRBV20-1 to TRBJ1-6; TRBD1 might be the D (6 bases). CDR3 sequence: CSARDRGRGSYNSPLHF. CDR3 bases: TGCAGTGCTAGAGATCGAGGCAGGGGTTCCTATAATTCACCCCTCCACTTT.